The 2 T cell receptor beta chains given below trace back to one sample, sequenced in a study of blood T cell repertoires in COVID-19. The data were produced by immunoSEQ multiplex PCR, yet TCRdb's version contains in-frame clones alone and is incomplete. This table holds fewer than 500,000 clones, about nine tenths found once. The sequenced material came from PBMCs or T cells enriched from blood (not recorded which). The receptor set was obtained from a woman aged 18-29 years who had recovered from COVID-19.

This chain joins TRBV7-3 and TRBJ2-3; 9 positions agree with TRBD2. V dropped 5 bases and J dropped 6; count of bases not matched to a gene: 9. Germline values: CDR1 SGHTA, CDR2 FQGTGA. This CDR3 is built from 15 residues. CDR3 protein: CASSPSGGRRDTQYF. The CDR3 nucleotides read TGTGCCAGCAGCCCCAGCGGGGGGCGGAGGGATACGCAGTATTTT. The full variable domain, its missing parts supplied by reference TRBV7-3 and TRBJ2-3, is GAGVSQTPSNKVTEKGKYVELRCDPISGHTALYWYRQSLGQGPEFLIYFQGTGAADDSGLPNDRFFAVRPEGSVSTLKIQRTERGDSAVYLCASSPSGGRRDTQYFGPGTRLTVL.

This clone was seen only once. The rearrangement joins TRBV29-1 to TRBJ1-1; D call uncertain. Looked up from germline, CDR1 is SQVTM and CDR2 is ANQGSEA. The CDR3 totals 12 residues. The V gene lost 0 bases and the J gene lost 13 bases, with 15 bases spanning the gap. The CDR3 bases are TGCAGCGTTGAAGATCTCCATACCCGGGGTTTCTTT. Amino acid sequence: CSVEDLHTRGFF.